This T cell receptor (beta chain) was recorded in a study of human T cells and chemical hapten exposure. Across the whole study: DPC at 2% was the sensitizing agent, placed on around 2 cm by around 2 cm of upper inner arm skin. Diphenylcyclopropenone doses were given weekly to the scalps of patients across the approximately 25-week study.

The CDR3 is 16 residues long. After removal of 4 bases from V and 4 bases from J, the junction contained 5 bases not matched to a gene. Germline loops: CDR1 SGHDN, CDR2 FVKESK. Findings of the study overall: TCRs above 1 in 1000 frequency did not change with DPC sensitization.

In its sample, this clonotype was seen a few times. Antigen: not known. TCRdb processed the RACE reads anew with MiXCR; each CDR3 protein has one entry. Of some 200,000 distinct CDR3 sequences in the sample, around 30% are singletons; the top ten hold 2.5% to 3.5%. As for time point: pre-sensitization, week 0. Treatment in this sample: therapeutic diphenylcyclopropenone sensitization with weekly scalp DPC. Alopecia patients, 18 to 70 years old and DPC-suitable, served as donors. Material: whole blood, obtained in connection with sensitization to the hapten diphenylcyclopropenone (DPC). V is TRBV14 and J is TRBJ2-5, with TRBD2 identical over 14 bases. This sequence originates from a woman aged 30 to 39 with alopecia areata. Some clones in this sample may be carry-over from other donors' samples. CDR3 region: CASSPPGTSGRETQYF. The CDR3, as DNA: TGTGCCAGCAGCCCTCCCGGGACTAGCGGGAGAGAGACCCAGTACTTC. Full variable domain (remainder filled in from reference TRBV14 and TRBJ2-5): EAGVTQFPSHSVIEKGQTVTLRCDPISGHDNLYWYRRVMGKEIKFLLHFVKESKQDESGMPNNRFLAERTGGTYSTLKVQPAELEDSGVYFCASSPPGTSGRETQYFGPGTRLLVL.